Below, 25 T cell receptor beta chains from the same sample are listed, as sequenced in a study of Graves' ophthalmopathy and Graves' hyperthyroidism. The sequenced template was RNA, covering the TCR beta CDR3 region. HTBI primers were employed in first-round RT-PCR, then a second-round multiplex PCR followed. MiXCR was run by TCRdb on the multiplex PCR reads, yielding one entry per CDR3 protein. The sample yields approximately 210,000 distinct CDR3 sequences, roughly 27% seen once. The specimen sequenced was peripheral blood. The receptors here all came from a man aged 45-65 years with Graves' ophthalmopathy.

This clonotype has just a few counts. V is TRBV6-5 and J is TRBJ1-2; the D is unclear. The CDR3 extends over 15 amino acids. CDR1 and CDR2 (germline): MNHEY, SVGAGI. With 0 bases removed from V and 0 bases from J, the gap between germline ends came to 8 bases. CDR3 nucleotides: TGTGCCAGCAGTTACTCTTTGGAAGCTAACTATGGCTACACCTTC. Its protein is CASSYSLEANYGYTF.

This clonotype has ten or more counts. This chain's CDR3 is CASRGQVSNQPQHF. As DNA, the CDR3 is TGTGCCAGCAGGGGACAGGTTAGCAATCAGCCCCAGCATTTT. The J gene is TRBJ1-5, the V gene TRBV2, with 8 bases lining up with TRBD1. The CDR3 extends over 14 amino acids. V dropped 6 bases and J dropped 0; count of bases not matched to a gene: 1. Germline V lookup: CDR1 SNHLY, CDR2 FYNNEI.

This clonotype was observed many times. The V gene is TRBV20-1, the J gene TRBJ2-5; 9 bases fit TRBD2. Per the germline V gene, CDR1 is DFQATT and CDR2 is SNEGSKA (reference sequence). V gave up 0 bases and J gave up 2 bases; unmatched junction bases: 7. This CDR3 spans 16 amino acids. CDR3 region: CSARDFASGTQETQYF. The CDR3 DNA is TGCAGTGCTAGAGATTTCGCTAGCGGGACTCAAGAGACCCAGTACTTC.

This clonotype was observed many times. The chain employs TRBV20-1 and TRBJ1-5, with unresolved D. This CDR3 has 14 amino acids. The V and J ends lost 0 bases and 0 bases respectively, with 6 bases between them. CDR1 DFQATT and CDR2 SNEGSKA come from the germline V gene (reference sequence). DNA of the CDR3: TGCAGTGCTAGAGATGCCAGTAGCAATCAGCCCCAGCATTTT. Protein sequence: CSARDASSNQPQHF.

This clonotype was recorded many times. Written as DNA, the CDR3 is TGTGCCAGCAGTCCCGGGACAGGGAGGTCACCCCTCCACTTT. It is translated as CASSPGTGRSPLHF. V gene TRBV6-1 combines with J gene TRBJ1-6; 9 bases are a match to TRBD1. CDR1 is MNHNS, CDR2 SASEGT, per germline. The CDR3 spans 14 residues. Trimming cost V 5 bases and J 10 bases; bases outside gene matches: 6.

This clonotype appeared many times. This chain's CDR3 is CASRPERGNTEAFF. The CDR3 nucleotides are TGTGCCAGCAGGCCGGAACGGGGGAACACTGAAGCTTTCTTT. The chain uses TRBV2 and TRBJ1-1; no clear D gene. Germline V lookup: CDR1 SNHLY, CDR2 FYNNEI. The CDR3 has 14 residues. Trimming pared 6 bases from V and 1 base from J, leaving 12 bases between.

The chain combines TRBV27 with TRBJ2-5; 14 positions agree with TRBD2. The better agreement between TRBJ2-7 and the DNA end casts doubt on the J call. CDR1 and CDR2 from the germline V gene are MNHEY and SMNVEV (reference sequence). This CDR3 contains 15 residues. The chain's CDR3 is CASSQGLAGAYEQYF. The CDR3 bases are TGTGCCAGCAGTCAGGGACTAGCGGGAGCTTACGAGCAGTACTTC.

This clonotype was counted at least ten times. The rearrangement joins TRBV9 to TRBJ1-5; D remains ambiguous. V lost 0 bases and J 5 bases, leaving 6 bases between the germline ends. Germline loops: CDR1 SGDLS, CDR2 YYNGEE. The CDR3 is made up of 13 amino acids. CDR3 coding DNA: TGTGCCAGCAGCGTAGATCCATATCAGCCCCAGCATTTT. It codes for CASSVDPYQPQHF.

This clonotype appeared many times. In nucleotides, the CDR3 is TGTGCCAGTAGTGGGGTGGGAACCTACGAGCAGTACTTC. It yields the protein CASSGVGTYEQYF. V gene TRBV19 combines with J gene TRBJ2-7, with D unclear. Trimming shortened V by 5 bases and J by 2 bases, and 10 bases separated the two germline ends. There are 13 residues in the CDR3. The V gene's germline CDR1 is LNHDA and CDR2 SQIVND (reference sequence). Full variable domain (remainder filled in from reference TRBV19 and TRBJ2-7): DGGITQSPKYLFRKEGQNVTLSCEQNLNHDAMYWYRQDPGQGLRLIYYSQIVNDFQKGDIAEGYSVSREKKESFPLTVTSAQKNPTAFYLCASSGVGTYEQYFGPGTRLTVT.

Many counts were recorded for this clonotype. The DNA of the CDR3 is TGTGCCAGCAGTCCGACAGGGATGGGCAATCAGCCCCAGCATTTT. Translation: CASSPTGMGNQPQHF. J is TRBJ1-5 and V is TRBV27, with 7 bases identical to TRBD1. With 5 bases clipped from V and 2 bases from J, the junction kept 6 bases outside the gene matches. This CDR3 region has 15 residues. Germline CDR1 is MNHEY and CDR2 is SMNVEV (reference sequence).

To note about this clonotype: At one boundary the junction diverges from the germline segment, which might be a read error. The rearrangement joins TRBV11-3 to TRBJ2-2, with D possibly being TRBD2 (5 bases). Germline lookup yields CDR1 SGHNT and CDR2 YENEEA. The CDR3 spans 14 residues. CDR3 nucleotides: TGTGCCAGCAGCTTCAACCCGAACACCGGGGAGCTGTTTTTC. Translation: CASSFNPNTGELFF. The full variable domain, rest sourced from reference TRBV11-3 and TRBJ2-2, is EAGVVQSPRYKIIEKKQPVAFWCNPISGHNTLYWYLQNLGQGPELLIRYENEEAVDDSQLPKDRFSAERLKGVDSTLKIQPAELGDSAVYLCASSFNPNTGELFFGEGSRLTVL.

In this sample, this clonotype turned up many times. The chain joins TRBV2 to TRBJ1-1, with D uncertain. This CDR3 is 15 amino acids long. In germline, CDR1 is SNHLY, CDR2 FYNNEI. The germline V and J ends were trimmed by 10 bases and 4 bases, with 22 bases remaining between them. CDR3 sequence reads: CATRREASAATEAFF. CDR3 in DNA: TGTGCCACCCGTAGGGAAGCCTCTGCAGCCACTGAAGCTTTCTTT.

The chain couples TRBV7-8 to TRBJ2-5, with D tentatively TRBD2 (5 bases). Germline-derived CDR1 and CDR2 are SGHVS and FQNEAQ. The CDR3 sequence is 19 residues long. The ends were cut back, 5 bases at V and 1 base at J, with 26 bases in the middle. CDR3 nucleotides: TGTGCCAGCAGCCCCGGGTGGAGGTCCGGGGTTGGTGGCCAAGAGACCCAGTACTTC. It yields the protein CASSPGWRSGVGGQETQYF. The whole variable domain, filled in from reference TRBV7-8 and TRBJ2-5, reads GAGVSQSPRYKVAKRGQDVALRCDPISGHVSLFWYQQALGQGPEFLTYFQNEAQLDKSGLPSDRFFAERPEGSVSTLKIQRTQQEDSAVYLCASSPGWRSGVGGQETQYFGPGTRLLVL.

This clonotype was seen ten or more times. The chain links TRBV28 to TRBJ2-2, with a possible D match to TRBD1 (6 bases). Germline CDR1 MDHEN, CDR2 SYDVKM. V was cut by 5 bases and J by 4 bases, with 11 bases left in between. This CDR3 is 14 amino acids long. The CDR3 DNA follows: TGTGCCAGCAGTCAGGGGCGGGTCACCGGGGAGCTGTTTTTT. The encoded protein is CASSQGRVTGELFF. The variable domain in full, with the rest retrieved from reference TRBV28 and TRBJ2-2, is DVKVTQSSRYLVKRTGEKVFLECVQDMDHENMFWYRQDPGLGLRLIYFSYDVKMKEKGDIPEGYSVSREKKERFSLILESASTNQTSMYLCASSQGRVTGELFFGEGSRLTVL.

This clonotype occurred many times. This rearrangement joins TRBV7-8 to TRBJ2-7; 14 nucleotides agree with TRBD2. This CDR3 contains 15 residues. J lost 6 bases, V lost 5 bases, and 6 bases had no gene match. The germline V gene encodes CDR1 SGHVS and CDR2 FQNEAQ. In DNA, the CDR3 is TGTGCCAGCAGCACCCCGGGACTAGCGGGAGTCGAGCAGTACTTC. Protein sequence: CASSTPGLAGVEQYF.

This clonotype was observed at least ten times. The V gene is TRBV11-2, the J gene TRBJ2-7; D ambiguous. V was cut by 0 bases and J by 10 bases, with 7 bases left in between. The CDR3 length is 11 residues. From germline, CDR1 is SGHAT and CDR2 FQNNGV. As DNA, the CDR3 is TGTGCCAGCAGCTTAGACGGAGCCCAGTACTTC. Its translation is CASSLDGAQYF.

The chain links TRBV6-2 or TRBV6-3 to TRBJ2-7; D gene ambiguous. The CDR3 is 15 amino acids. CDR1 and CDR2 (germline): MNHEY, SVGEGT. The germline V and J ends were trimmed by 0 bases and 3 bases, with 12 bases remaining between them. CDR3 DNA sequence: TGTGCCAGCAGTTACTCGACGGGCTGGGGCTACGAGCAGTACTTC. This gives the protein CASSYSTGWGYEQYF.

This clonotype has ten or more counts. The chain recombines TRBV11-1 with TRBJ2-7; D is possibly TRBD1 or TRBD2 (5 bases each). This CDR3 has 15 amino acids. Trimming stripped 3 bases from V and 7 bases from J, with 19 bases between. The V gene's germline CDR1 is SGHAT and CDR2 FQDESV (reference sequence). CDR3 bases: TGTGCCAGCAGCTTGACCGGGACGATCGGAGAAGAGCAGTACTTC. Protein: CASSLTGTIGEEQYF.

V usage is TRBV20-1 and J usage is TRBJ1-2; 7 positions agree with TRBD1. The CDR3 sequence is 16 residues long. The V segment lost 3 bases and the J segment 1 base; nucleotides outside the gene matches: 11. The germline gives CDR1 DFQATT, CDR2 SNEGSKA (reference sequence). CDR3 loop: CSARLTGRGSNYGYTF. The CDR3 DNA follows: TGCAGTGCTAGGCTGACAGGGAGGGGCAGTAACTATGGCTACACCTTC.

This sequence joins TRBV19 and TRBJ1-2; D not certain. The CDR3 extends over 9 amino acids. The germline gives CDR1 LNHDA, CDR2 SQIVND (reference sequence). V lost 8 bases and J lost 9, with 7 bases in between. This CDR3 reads CASGESYTF. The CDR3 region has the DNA TGTGCCAGTGGAGAGAGCTACACCTTC. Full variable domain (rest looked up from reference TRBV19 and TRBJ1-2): DGGITQSPKYLFRKEGQNVTLSCEQNLNHDAMYWYRQDPGQGLRLIYYSQIVNDFQKGDIAEGYSVSREKKESFPLTVTSAQKNPTAFYLCASGESYTFGSGTRLTVV.

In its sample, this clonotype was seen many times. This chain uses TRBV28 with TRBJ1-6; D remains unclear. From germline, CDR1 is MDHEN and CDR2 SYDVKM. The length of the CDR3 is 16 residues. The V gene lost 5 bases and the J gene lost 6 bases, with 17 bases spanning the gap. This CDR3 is CASSQSDIMPNSPLHF. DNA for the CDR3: TGTGCCAGCAGTCAATCGGATATTATGCCTAATTCACCCCTCCACTTT. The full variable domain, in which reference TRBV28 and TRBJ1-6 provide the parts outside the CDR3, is DVKVTQSSRYLVKRTGEKVFLECVQDMDHENMFWYRQDPGLGLRLIYFSYDVKMKEKGDIPEGYSVSREKKERFSLILESASTNQTSMYLCASSQSDIMPNSPLHFGNGTRLTVT.

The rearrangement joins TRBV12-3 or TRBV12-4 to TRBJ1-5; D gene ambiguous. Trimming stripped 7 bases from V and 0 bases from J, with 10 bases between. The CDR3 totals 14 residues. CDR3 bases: TGTGCCAGCAACGACGGAAATAGCAATCAGCCCCAGCATTTT. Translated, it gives CASNDGNSNQPQHF.

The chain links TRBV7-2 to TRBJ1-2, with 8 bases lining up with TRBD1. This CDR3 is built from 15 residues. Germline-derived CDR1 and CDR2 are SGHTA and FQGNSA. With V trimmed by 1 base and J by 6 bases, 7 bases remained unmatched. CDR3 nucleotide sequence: TGTGCCAGCAGCTTAGGTTCGACAGGGGTCGATGGCTACACCTTC. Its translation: CASSLGSTGVDGYTF.

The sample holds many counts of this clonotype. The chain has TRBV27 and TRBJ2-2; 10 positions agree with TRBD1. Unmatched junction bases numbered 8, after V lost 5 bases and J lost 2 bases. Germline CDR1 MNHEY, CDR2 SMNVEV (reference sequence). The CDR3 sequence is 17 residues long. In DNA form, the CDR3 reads TGTGCCAGCAGTCCCCTGGGACAGGGGCCCAACACCGGGGAGCTGTTTTTT. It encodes CASSPLGQGPNTGELFF.

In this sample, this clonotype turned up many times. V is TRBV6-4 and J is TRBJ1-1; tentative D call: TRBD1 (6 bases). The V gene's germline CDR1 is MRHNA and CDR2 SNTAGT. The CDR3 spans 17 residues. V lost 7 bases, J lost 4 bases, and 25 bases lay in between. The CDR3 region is CASTLIGVGGRGTEAFF. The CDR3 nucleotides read TGTGCCAGCACACTCATCGGTGTAGGGGGGCGCGGCACTGAAGCTTTCTTT.